These 32 T cell receptor beta chains originate from one sample sequenced in a study of post-analysis software for immune sequencing data. Broader study findings: TRBV5-6, TRBV5-1 and TRBV20-1 belonged to a set of roughly 5 TRBV segments that were more frequent in patients than controls.

Unique-molecular-identifier-tagged TCR beta cDNA libraries were used. TCRdb independently ran MiXCR on the PCR reads; one entry per CDR3 protein. This sample has 800,000 to 950,000 distinct CDR3 sequences; roughly half occur once, and the top ten carry about 4.5%. These receptors' antigens are unknown. Sequenced: blood. Receptors were obtained from a girl between 10 and 17 years old with multiple sclerosis.

The genes are TRBV7-9 and TRBJ1-2, with D tentatively TRBD1 (5 bases). Germline V gene sequence: CDR1 SEHNR, CDR2 FQNEAQ (reference sequence). The CDR3 runs to 15 residues. The V and J ends lost 5 bases and 5 bases respectively, with 18 bases between them. In DNA, the CDR3 is TGTGCCAGCAGCCCTCTTTTAGGGAGACAGTATGGCTACACCTTC. Its protein is CASSPLLGRQYGYTF.

The chain recombines TRBV5-4 with TRBJ1-2; D possibly corresponds to TRBD1 (5 bases). V was clipped by 4 bases and J by 7 bases, with 17 bases between them. CDR3 length: 14 amino acids. Germline loops: CDR1 SGHNT, CDR2 YYREEE (reference sequence). CDR3 DNA sequence: TGTGCCAGCAGCCGTTACCAGGGCCTGGGTGGCTACACCTTC. Amino acids: CASSRYQGLGGYTF.

J is TRBJ1-4 and V is TRBV27; tentatively, D is TRBD1 (5 bases). Trimming cost V 1 base and J 12 bases, with 15 bases left between them. This CDR3 contains 14 residues. CDR1 is MNHEY and CDR2 is SMNVEV in the germline V gene (reference sequence). The CDR3 DNA is TGTGCCAGCAGTTTATTCAACCACAGGATGCAACTGTTTTTT. Translated, it gives CASSLFNHRMQLFF.

This clonotype showed up just once. V gene TRBV29-1 combines with J gene TRBJ1-1, with 7 bases matching TRBD1. Germline trimming cut 4 bases from V and 12 bases from J; bases unmatched to any gene: 11. CDR3 length equals 12 residues. Germline V lookup: CDR1 SQVTM, CDR2 ANQGSEA. Written as DNA, the CDR3 is TGCAGCGTTGGGGACAGCCGGATATCAACTTTCTTT. This translates into CSVGDSRISTFF.

This chain uses TRBV7-2 with TRBJ2-3, with D possibly matching TRBD1 (5 bases). Germline V gives CDR1 SGHTA, CDR2 FQGNSA. V was cut by 1 base and J by 4 bases, with 15 bases left in between. This CDR3 spans 16 amino acids. The CDR3 nucleotides read TGTGCCAGCAGCTTAGGACACTCAATCAGGGCAGATACGCAGTATTTT. Translating it yields CASSLGHSIRADTQYF.

This rearrangement joins TRBV14 to TRBJ2-4, with D unclear. With the DNA end fitting TRBJ2-7 better, the J assignment may be wrong. Germline lookup yields CDR1 SGHDN and CDR2 FVKESK. This CDR3 comprises 13 residues. CDR3 sequence: CASSQNLGYEQYF. CDR3 DNA: TGTGCCAGCAGCCAAAACTTAGGCTACGAGCAGTACTTC.

V gene TRBV14 combines with J gene TRBJ2-1; TRBD2 agrees at 14 bases. The germline gives CDR1 SGHDN, CDR2 FVKESK. V lost 4 bases, J lost 8 bases, and 10 bases stayed unmatched. The CDR3 runs 17 residues. The CDR3 nucleotides are TGTGCCAGCAGCCCCTTATCCGGGACTAGCGGGAGCGATGAGCAGTTCTTC. Translation: CASSPLSGTSGSDEQFF. Drawing the rest from reference TRBV14 and TRBJ2-1, the complete variable domain is EAGVTQFPSHSVIEKGQTVTLRCDPISGHDNLYWYRRVMGKEIKFLLHFVKESKQDESGMPNNRFLAERTGGTYSTLKVQPAELEDSGVYFCASSPLSGTSGSDEQFFGPGTRLTVL.

V and J are TRBV7-2 and TRBJ1-2; TRBD1 agrees at 8 bases. Per germline, CDR1 SGHTA and CDR2 FQGNSA. The CDR3 totals 17 residues. With 4 bases clipped from V and 4 bases from J, the junction kept 14 bases outside the gene matches. CDR3 sequence: CASSSTRGQGGGYGYTF. The DNA of the CDR3 is TGTGCCAGCAGCTCCACCAGGGGGCAGGGAGGGGGCTATGGCTACACCTTC.

The rearrangement joins TRBV6-5 to TRBJ2-7; possibly TRBD1 for D (6 bases). Germline V gene data show CDR1 as MNHEY and CDR2 as SVGAGI. This CDR3 spans 16 amino acids. V was clipped by 2 bases and J by 7 bases, with 21 bases between them. The CDR3: CASSYLRSPGHNEQYF. The CDR3, as DNA: TGTGCCAGCAGTTACCTTCGATCTCCGGGACACAATGAGCAGTACTTC.

This chain links TRBV7-2 with TRBJ2-5; D not certain. The length of the CDR3 is 14 residues. With 1 base removed from V and 4 bases from J, the gap between germline ends came to 10 bases. Germline V gene sequence: CDR1 SGHTA, CDR2 FQGNSA. The CDR3 coding sequence is TGTGCCAGCAGCTTAGTCGCCTTCCGAGAGACCCAGTACTTC. Translation: CASSLVAFRETQYF.

The chain has TRBV5-1 and TRBJ2-2; 8 bases are a match to TRBD2. CDR1 is SGHRS and CDR2 is YFSETQ in the germline V gene. CDR3 length equals 16 residues. V was pared by 5 bases and J by 4 bases, with 10 bases of the junction left unmatched. In nucleotides, the CDR3 is TGCGCCAGCAGGTCCGTGGCGGGAGGAAGCACCGGGGAGCTGTTTTTT. Translation gives CASRSVAGGSTGELFF.

The chain couples TRBV29-1 to TRBJ2-4, with D tentatively TRBD1 (6 bases). The last part of the DNA fits TRBJ2-5 better; the J call may be wrong. Germline lookup yields CDR1 SQVTM and CDR2 ANQGSEA. The CDR3 contains 12 residues. The CDR3 loop is CSQRRGQETQYF. CDR3 DNA sequence: TGCAGCCAGAGAAGGGGGCAAGAGACCCAGTACTTC.

The chain couples TRBV5-1 to TRBJ2-7; 8 bases are a match to TRBD2. The junction had 6 bases not matched to a gene; V was cut back by 6 bases and J by 1 base. The V gene's germline CDR1 is SGHRS and CDR2 YFSETQ. CDR3 length: 14 amino acids. CDR3 in DNA: TGCGCCAGCAAAACTAGCGGACCTTCCTACGAGCAGTACTTC. Its protein product is CASKTSGPSYEQYF.

This rearrangement joins TRBV5-1 to TRBJ1-4, with D unclear. The CDR3 contains 15 residues. Deletions cut 0 bases from V and 8 bases from J, with 14 bases between. Looked up from germline, CDR1 is SGHRS and CDR2 is YFSETQ. DNA of the CDR3: TGCGCCAGCAGCTTGGGACCGTACATCGGGGAAAAACTGTTTTTT. Amino acid sequence: CASSLGPYIGEKLFF.

This clonotype has just one count. This chain connects TRBV7-2 to TRBJ2-5; a weak D match, TRBD1 (5 bases). The end of the DNA aligns better with TRBJ2-7, so the J call may be wrong. The CDR3 is 14 amino acids. Germline values: CDR1 SGHTA, CDR2 FQGNSA. In DNA form, the CDR3 reads TGTGCCAGCAGCCAGGGTGACAGCCTCTACGAGCAGTACTTC. This sequence encodes CASSQGDSLYEQYF.

V is TRBV5-1 and J is TRBJ2-7; 9 bases fit TRBD1. The CDR3 is 15 residues long. The trim removed 4 bases at V and 3 bases at J, leaving 8 bases unmatched. Looked up from germline, CDR1 is SGHRS and CDR2 is YFSETQ. The CDR3 here is CASSRMGQGNYEQYF. CDR3 in DNA: TGCGCCAGCAGCAGGATGGGACAGGGCAACTACGAGCAGTACTTC.

This chain uses TRBV20-1 with TRBJ2-7; 9 bases map to TRBD1. Germline CDR1 and CDR2: DFQATT and SNEGSKA (reference sequence). J gave up 1 base and V 4 bases, and 17 bases lay outside the gene matches. This CDR3 has 18 residues. This CDR3 reads CSAKWDRDIRTTSYEQYF. CDR3 DNA sequence: TGCAGTGCTAAATGGGACAGGGATATTCGAACCACTTCCTACGAGCAGTACTTC.

The chain has TRBV7-9 and TRBJ2-1, with TRBD2 identical over 8 bases. Germline lookup yields CDR1 SEHNR and CDR2 FQNEAQ (reference sequence). After removal of 3 bases from V and 7 bases from J, the junction contained 8 bases not matched to a gene. This CDR3 comprises 15 residues. The CDR3 region is CASSFRTGGLNEQFF. In nucleotides, the CDR3 is TGTGCCAGCAGCTTCAGGACGGGGGGGCTTAATGAGCAGTTCTTC.

V gene TRBV10-2 combines with J gene TRBJ2-3; D gene ambiguous. The CDR3 sequence is 16 residues long. V was pared by 7 bases and J by 2 bases, with 19 bases between. The germline V gene encodes CDR1 WSHSY and CDR2 SAAADI. Here the CDR3 DNA reads TGCGCCAGCACCGACCCCGACTGGCGGTACACAGATACGCAGTATTTT. Its translation is CASTDPDWRYTDTQYF.

V gene TRBV3-1 combines with J gene TRBJ2-3, with 9 bases matching TRBD2. This CDR3 region has 16 residues. The germline V gene encodes CDR1 LGHDT and CDR2 YNNKEL (reference sequence). Trimming removed 0 bases from V and 4 bases from J; junction bases left unmatched: 5. CDR3 region: CASSQDRLAVPDTQYF. DNA for the CDR3: TGTGCCAGCAGCCAAGACCGACTAGCGGTTCCAGATACGCAGTATTTT.

This sequence joins TRBV25-1 and TRBJ2-3; D unresolved. Trimming left V 6 bases short and J 5 bases short, with 15 bases between. The CDR3 contains 14 residues. The germline CDR1 and CDR2 sequences are MGHDK and SYGVNS. CDR3 residues: CASSELVVGDTQYF. The CDR3 nucleotides read TGTGCCAGCAGCGAACTCGTTGTTGGAGATACGCAGTATTTT.

This clonotype was seen a handful of times. The chain combines TRBV6-5 with TRBJ2-1; 11 nucleotides match TRBD1. This CDR3 has 16 amino acids. CDR1 is MNHEY, CDR2 SVGAGI, per germline. Losses at the gene ends were 4 bases for V and 4 bases for J; bases not matched to a gene: 6. CDR3 sequence reads: CASSFLGTGGYNEQFF. CDR3 nucleotides: TGTGCCAGCAGTTTTCTCGGGACAGGGGGTTACAATGAGCAGTTCTTC.

The chain is built from TRBV20-1 and TRBJ1-2, with D maybe TRBD1 (6 bases). Looked up from germline, CDR1 is DFQATT and CDR2 is SNEGSKA (reference sequence). V was clipped by 0 bases and J by 2 bases, with 16 bases between them. This CDR3 is built from 16 residues. The CDR3 DNA reads as TGCAGTGCTAGAGATGCCAGGGGTTCCCTCAACTATGGCTACACCTTC. This sequence encodes CSARDARGSLNYGYTF.

This clonotype was detected a few times. This chain uses TRBV5-8 with TRBJ1-2; 8 bases match TRBD1. CDR1 is SGHTS, CDR2 YDEGEE, per germline. Losses at the gene ends were 4 bases for V and 8 bases for J; bases not matched to a gene: 7. The CDR3 extends over 13 amino acids. The CDR3 DNA reads as TGTGCCAGCAGCCCCAGGACAGGGATAGGCTACACCTTC. This gives the protein CASSPRTGIGYTF.

The chain uses TRBV3-1 and TRBJ2-5; 13 bases line up with TRBD2. In germline, CDR1 is LGHDT, CDR2 YNNKEL (reference sequence). The V gene end was trimmed by 3 bases and the J gene end by 2 bases; junction bases not matched to a gene: 9. This CDR3 has 18 amino acids. CDR3 protein: CASSHPLGGLAGQETQYF. The CDR3 DNA reads TGTGCCAGCAGCCACCCACTGGGGGGACTAGCGGGACAAGAGACCCAGTACTTC.

The rearrangement links TRBV5-1 to TRBJ2-7, with D tentatively TRBD2 (5 bases). Germline V CDR1 and CDR2: SGHRS, YFSETQ. V was trimmed by 5 bases and J by 0 bases, leaving 15 bases between them. The CDR3 extends over 15 amino acids. CDR3 in DNA: TGCGCCAGCAGTACTGGATCGGGATACTCCTACGAGCAGTACTTC. This codes for CASSTGSGYSYEQYF.

A note on this clonotype: Mismatch with germline at one junction end may stem from a read error. V usage is TRBV5-1 and J usage is TRBJ1-2, with D tentatively TRBD1 (6 bases). The CDR3 is 15 amino acids. Germline lookup yields CDR1 SGHRS and CDR2 YFSETQ. The CDR3 loop reads CASSTQRGQGEGCTF. Written as DNA, the CDR3 is TGCGCCAGCAGCACACAGCGGGGGCAGGGAGAGGGCTGCACCTTC.

This clonotype has more than one count but fewer than ten. CDR3 coding DNA: TGTGCCAGCACCCAACGCACGGGGACAGGGGGGAGTGGCGAAAAACTGTTTTTT. Its translation is CASTQRTGTGGSGEKLFF. The chain combines TRBV7-9 with TRBJ1-4; TRBD1 matches 11 bases. Looked up from germline, CDR1 is SEHNR and CDR2 is FQNEAQ (reference sequence). Unmatched junction bases numbered 18, after V lost 7 bases and J lost 8 bases. CDR3 length equals 18 residues.

This clonotype was seen only a few times. The chain combines TRBV7-2 with TRBJ1-2; D remains unclear. The germline V gene has CDR1 SGHTA and CDR2 FQGNSA. Trimming removed 5 bases from V and 3 bases from J, with 19 bases in between. The CDR3 spans 16 residues. CDR3 nucleotides: TGTGCCAGCAGCCATAAGGGCGGACCCGAATACTATGGCTACACCTTC. Translation gives CASSHKGGPEYYGYTF.

This clonotype has a handful of counts. The J gene is TRBJ2-7, the V gene TRBV6-2 or TRBV6-3; 11 bases match TRBD2. CDR1 MNHEY and CDR2 SVGEGT come from the germline V gene. The CDR3 extends over 16 amino acids. V was pared by 0 bases and J by 3 bases, with 4 bases of the junction left unmatched. The CDR3 DNA sequence: TGTGCCAGCAGTTACTCACGACTAGCGGGATTCTACGAGCAGTACTTC. Translated, it gives CASSYSRLAGFYEQYF.

The chain has TRBV7-9 and TRBJ1-1; D uncertain. The germline V and J ends were trimmed by 2 bases and 2 bases, with 12 bases remaining between them. CDR1 and CDR2 (germline): SEHNR, FQNEAQ (reference sequence). This CDR3 has 15 amino acids. The CDR3 protein is CASSLLALGNTEAFF. The CDR3 nucleotides read TGTGCCAGCAGCTTACTGGCTCTGGGTAACACTGAAGCTTTCTTT.

This clonotype was seen only a few times. This chain uses TRBV20-1 with TRBJ1-5; D not certain. The V gene's germline CDR1 is DFQATT and CDR2 SNEGSKA (reference sequence). The CDR3 sequence is 14 residues long. Between the trimmed V and J ends, which lost 0 bases and 0 bases, there was a span of 6 bases. The CDR3 DNA follows: TGCAGTGCTAGAGATCCAGATAGCAATCAGCCCCAGCATTTT. Translation: CSARDPDSNQPQHF.